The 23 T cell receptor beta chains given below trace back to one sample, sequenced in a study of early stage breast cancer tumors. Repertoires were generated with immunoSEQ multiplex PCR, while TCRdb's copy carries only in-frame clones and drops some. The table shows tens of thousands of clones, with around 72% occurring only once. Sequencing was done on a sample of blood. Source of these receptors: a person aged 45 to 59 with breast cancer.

CDR3 sequence (DNA): TGTGCCAGTAGTATTGGTACTAGCGGCACAGATACGCAGTATTTT. As protein: CASSIGTSGTDTQYF. V gene TRBV19 combines with J gene TRBJ2-3, with TRBD2 identical over 7 bases. V trimming: 3 bases; J trimming: 1 base; junction bases outside the gene matches: 4. The germline CDR1 and CDR2 sequences are LNHDA and SQIVND (reference sequence). The CDR3 loop spans 15 amino acids.

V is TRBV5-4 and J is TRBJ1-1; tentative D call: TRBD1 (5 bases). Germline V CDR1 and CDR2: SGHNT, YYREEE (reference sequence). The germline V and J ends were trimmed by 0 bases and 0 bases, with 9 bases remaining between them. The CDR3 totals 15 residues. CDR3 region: CASSLGPQVNTEAFF. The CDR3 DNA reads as TGTGCCAGCAGCTTGGGTCCACAGGTGAACACTGAAGCTTTCTTT. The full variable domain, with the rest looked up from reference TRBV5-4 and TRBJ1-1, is ETGVTQSPTHLIKTRGQQVTLRCSSQSGHNTVSWYQQALGQGPQFIFQYYREEENGRGNFPPRFSGLQFPNYSSELNVNALELDDSALYLCASSLGPQVNTEAFFGQGTRLTVV.

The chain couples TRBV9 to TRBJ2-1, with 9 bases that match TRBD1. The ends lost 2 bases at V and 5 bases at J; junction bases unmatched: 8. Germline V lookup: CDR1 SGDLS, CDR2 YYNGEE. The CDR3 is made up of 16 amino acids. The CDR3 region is CASSVGPGQGHNEQFF. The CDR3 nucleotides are TGTGCCAGCAGCGTGGGCCCGGGACAGGGACACAATGAGCAGTTCTTC.

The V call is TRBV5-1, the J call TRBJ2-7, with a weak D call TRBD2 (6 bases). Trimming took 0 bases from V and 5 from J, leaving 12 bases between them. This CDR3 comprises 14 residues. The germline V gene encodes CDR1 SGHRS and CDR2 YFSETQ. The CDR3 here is CASSLAGGGDEQYV. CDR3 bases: TGCGCCAGCAGCTTGGCCGGGGGAGGCGACGAGCAGTACGTC.

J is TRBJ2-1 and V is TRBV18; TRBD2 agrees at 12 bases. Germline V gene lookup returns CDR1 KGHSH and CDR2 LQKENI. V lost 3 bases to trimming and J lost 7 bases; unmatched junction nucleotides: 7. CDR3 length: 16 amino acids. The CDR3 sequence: CASSPASGRVANEQFF. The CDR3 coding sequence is TGTGCCAGCTCACCGGCTAGCGGGAGGGTGGCAAATGAGCAGTTCTTC.

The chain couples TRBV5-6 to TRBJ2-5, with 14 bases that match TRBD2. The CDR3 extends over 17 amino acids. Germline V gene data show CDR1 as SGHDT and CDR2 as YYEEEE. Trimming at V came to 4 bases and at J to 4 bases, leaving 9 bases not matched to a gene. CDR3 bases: TGTGCCAGCAGCCGGGGGACTAGCGGGAGAGGGGGAGAGACCCAGTACTTC. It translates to CASSRGTSGRGGETQYF.

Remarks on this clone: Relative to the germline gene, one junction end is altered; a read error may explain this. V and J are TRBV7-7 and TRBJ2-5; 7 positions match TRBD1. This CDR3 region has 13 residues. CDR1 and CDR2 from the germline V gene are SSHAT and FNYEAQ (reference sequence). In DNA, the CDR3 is TGTGCTAGCAGCTTCGACAGGGAAGAGACCCAGTACTTC. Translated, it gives CASSFDREETQYF.

CDR3 coding DNA: TGTGCCAGCAGCTTAGCCCAAGCGGGAGGGCCAGATACGCAGTATTTT. Amino acids: CASSLAQAGGPDTQYF. This sequence joins TRBV11-3 and TRBJ2-3, with TRBD2 matching 10 bases. J gave up 4 bases and V 1 base, and 5 bases lay outside the gene matches. The CDR3 runs 16 residues. CDR1 is SGHNT and CDR2 is YENEEA in the germline V gene.

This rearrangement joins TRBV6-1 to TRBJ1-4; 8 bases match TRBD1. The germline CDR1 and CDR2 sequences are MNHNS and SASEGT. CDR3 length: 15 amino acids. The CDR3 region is CASDWYQGAGEKLFF. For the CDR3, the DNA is TGTGCAAGCGATTGGTACCAGGGGGCCGGTGAAAAACTGTTTTTT.

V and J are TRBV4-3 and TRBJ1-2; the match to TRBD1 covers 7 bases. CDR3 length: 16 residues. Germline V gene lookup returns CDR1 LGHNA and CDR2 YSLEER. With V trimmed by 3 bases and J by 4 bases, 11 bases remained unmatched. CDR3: CASSQPLGDSSYGYTF. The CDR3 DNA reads TGCGCCAGCAGCCAGCCCCTAGGGGACAGCTCCTATGGCTACACCTTC.

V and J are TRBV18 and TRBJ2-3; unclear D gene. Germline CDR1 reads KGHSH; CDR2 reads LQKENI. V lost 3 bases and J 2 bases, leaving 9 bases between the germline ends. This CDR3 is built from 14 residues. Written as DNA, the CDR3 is TGTGCCAGCTCACCGGCCGGAGTCACAGATACGCAGTATTTT. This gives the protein CASSPAGVTDTQYF.

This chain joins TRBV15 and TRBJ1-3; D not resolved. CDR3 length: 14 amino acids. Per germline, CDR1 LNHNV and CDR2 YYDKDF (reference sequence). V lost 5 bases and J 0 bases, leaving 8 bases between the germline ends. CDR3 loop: CATSPRSSGNTIYF. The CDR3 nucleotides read TGTGCCACCAGCCCTCGTTCCTCTGGAAACACCATATATTTT.

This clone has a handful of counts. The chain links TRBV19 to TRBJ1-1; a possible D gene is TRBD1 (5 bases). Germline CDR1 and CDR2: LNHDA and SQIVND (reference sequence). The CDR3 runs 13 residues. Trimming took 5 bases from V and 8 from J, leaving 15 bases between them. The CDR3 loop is CASSGQGFGEAFF. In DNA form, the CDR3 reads TGTGCCAGTAGTGGTCAGGGATTCGGGGAAGCTTTCTTT.

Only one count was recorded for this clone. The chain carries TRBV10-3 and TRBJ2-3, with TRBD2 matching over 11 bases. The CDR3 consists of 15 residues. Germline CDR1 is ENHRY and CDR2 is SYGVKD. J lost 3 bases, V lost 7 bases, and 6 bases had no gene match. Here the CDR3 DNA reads TGTGCCATCAACAATCTAGCGGGAGGAACAGATACGCAGTATTTT. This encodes CAINNLAGGTDTQYF.

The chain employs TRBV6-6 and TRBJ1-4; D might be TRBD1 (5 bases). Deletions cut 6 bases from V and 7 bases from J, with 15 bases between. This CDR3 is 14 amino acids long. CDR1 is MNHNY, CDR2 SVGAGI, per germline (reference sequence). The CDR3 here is CASRKEQGSEKLFF. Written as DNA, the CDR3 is TGTGCCAGCAGAAAAGAGCAGGGAAGTGAAAAACTGTTTTTT.

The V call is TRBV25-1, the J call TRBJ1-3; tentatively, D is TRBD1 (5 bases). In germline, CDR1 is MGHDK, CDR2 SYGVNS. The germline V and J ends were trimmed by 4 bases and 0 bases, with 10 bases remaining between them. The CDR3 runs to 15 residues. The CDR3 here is CASSGGRASGNTIYF. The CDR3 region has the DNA TGTGCCAGCAGTGGGGGCAGGGCCTCTGGAAACACCATATATTTT.

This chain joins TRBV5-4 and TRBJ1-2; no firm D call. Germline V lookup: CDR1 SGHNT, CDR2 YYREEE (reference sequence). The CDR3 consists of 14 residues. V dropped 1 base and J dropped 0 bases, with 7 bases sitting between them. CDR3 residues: CASSLPRPNYGYTF. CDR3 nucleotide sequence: TGTGCCAGCAGCTTGCCCAGGCCTAACTATGGCTACACCTTC.

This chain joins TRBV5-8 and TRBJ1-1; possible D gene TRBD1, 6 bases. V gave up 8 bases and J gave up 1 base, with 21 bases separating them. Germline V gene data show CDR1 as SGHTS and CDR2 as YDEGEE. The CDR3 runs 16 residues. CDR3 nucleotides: TGTGCCAGTAAGCGATTATCGGACAGCAAGAACACTGAAGCTTTCTTT. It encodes CASKRLSDSKNTEAFF.

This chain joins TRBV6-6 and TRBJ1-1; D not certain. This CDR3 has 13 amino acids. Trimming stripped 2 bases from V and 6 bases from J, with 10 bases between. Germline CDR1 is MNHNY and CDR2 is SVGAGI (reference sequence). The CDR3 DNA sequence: TGTGCCAGCAGTTACGCCCGGAGGGCTGAAGCTTTCTTT. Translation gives CASSYARRAEAFF.

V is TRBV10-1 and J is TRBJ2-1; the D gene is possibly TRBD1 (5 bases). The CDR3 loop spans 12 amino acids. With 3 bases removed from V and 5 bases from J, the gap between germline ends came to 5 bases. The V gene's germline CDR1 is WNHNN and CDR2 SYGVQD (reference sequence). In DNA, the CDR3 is TGCGCCAGCAGTGACAGGGACAATGAGCAGTTCTTC. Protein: CASSDRDNEQFF.

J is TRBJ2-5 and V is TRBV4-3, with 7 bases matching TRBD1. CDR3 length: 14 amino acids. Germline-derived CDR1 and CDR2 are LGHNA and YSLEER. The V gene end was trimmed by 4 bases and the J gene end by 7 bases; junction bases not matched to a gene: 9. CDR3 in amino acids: CASSRTTGAVTQYF. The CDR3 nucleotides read TGCGCCAGCAGCCGCACCACAGGGGCGGTGACCCAGTACTTC.

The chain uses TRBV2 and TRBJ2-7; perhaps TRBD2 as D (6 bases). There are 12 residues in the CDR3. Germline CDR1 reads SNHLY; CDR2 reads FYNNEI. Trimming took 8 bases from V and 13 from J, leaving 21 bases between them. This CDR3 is CASPPRRGVEYV. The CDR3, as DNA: TGTGCCAGCCCTCCTCGGCGGGGAGTTGAATACGTC.

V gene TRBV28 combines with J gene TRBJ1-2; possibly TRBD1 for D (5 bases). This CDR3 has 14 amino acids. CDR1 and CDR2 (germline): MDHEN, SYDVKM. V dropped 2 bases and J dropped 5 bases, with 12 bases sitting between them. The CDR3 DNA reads TGTGCCAGCAGTTTAGGGGACGGGACTTATGGCTACACCTTC. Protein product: CASSLGDGTYGYTF.